This T cell receptor beta chain was sequenced for a study of CD8 T cells in ankylosing spondylitis. This clonotype was counted a few times. No antigen is known for it. Each TCR beta library was made by quantitative 5'-RACE that incorporated molecular barcodes. TCRdb fed the 5' RACE reads into MiXCR, producing one record per CDR3 protein. The sample has about 540,000 distinct CDR3 sequences, roughly 13% seen once; the top ten hold around 6.8%. The study, taken as a whole, reports: A TCR beta motif made of eight highly homologous variants seemed typical of ankylosing spondylitis blood. Reportedly, significant enrichment of disease-linked clones occurred in matched ankylosing spondylitis synovial fluid.

What was sequenced was blood, either unsorted or a sorted T cell fraction (not recorded which). This clonotype was obtained from a male donor with ankylosing spondylitis.

The CDR3 coding sequence is TGCAGCGTCGATCGCACTGGCACAGATACGCAGTATTTT. Amino acid sequence: CSVDRTGTDTQYF. The chain couples TRBV29-1 to TRBJ2-3, with D hard to call. V lost 6 bases, J lost 1 base, and 11 bases lay in between. This CDR3 spans 13 amino acids. Germline V gene lookup returns CDR1 SQVTM and CDR2 ANQGSEA.